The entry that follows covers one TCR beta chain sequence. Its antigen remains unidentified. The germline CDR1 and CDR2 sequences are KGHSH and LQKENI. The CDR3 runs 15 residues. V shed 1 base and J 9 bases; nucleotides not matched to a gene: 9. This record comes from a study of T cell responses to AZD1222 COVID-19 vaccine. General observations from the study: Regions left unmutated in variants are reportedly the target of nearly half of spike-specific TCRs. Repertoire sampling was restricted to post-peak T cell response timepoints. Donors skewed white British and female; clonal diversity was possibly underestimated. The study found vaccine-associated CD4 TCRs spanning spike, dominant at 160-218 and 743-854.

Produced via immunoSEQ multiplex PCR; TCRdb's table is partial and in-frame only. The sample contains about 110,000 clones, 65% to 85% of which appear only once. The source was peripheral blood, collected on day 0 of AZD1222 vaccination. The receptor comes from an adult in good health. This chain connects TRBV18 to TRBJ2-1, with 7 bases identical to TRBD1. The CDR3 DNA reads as TGTGCCAGCTCACCACTCAGCCAGGGGGTTGGTGAGCAGTTCTTC. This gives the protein CASSPLSQGVGEQFF.